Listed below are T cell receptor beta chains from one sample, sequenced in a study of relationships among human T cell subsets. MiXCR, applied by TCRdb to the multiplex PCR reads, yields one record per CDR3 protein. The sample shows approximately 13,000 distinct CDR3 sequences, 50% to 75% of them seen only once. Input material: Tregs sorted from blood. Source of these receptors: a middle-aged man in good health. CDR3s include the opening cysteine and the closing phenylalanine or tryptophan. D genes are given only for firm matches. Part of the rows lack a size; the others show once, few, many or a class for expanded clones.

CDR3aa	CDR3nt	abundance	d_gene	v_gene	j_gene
CASSYEETQYF	TGTGCCAGCAGTTATGAAGAGACCCAGTACTTC	-	-	TRBV6-5	TRBJ2-5
CASSPPSIAGINEQYF	TGTGCCAGCAGTCCGCCTTCGATAGCGGGGATCAACGAGCAGTACTTC	-	TRBD2	TRBV27	TRBJ2-7
CASSSGGVGQPQHF	TGTGCCAGCAGCTCGGGAGGGGTGGGTCAGCCCCAGCATTTT	once	-	TRBV11-2	TRBJ1-5
CASRRTLAGAGNGQFF	TGTGCCAGCCGCCGGACACTAGCGGGAGCTGGCAATGGGCAGTTCTTC	once	TRBD2	TRBV27	TRBJ2-1
CASSADTLGTDTQYF	TGTGCCAGCAGTGCGGACACACTTGGCACAGATACGCAGTATTTT	-	-	TRBV6-5	TRBJ2-3
CASTSSGDNYNEQFF	TGTGCCAGCACCTCCAGCGGAGATAACTACAATGAGCAGTTCTTC	-	-	TRBV12-3/TRBV12-4	TRBJ2-1
CASRGQQETQYF	TGTGCCAGTAGGGGACAGCAAGAGACCCAGTACTTC	-	TRBD1	TRBV19	TRBJ2-5
CSASQGAGNQPQHF	TGCAGTGCTTCTCAGGGAGCGGGGAATCAGCCCCAGCATTTT	-	-	TRBV20-1	TRBJ1-5
CASSLRQGPSPLHF	TGTGCCAGCAGTTTACGGCAGGGGCCCTCACCCCTCCACTTT	-	-	TRBV12-3/TRBV12-4	TRBJ1-6
CASSNLAGGEYEQYF	TGTGCCAGCAGCAACCTCGCAGGGGGCGAGTACGAGCAGTACTTC	-	TRBD1	TRBV11-2	TRBJ2-7
CASSPQGDTEAFF	TGTGCCAGCAGCCCACAGGGGGACACTGAAGCTTTCTTT	few	TRBD1	TRBV6-6	TRBJ1-1
CASSDRGLTDTQYF	TGTGCCAGCAGTGACAGGGGGCTAACAGATACGCAGTATTTT	once	TRBD1	TRBV28	TRBJ2-3
CASSLPGQGIDEQYF	TGTGCCAGCAGTTTACCGGGACAGGGCATCGACGAGCAGTACTTC	few	TRBD1	TRBV28	TRBJ2-7
CASSTIRSGNTEAFF	TGTGCCAGCAGTACGATCAGGTCTGGGAACACTGAAGCTTTCTTT	few	-	TRBV11-2	TRBJ1-1